The clone carrying this T cell receptor (beta chain) has a single count. What it binds is not known. There are 14 residues in the CDR3. Germline CDR1 is KGHSH and CDR2 is LQKENI. Trimming took off 4 bases at V and 8 bases at J, with 12 bases between the two ends. This entry is derived from a study of cytomegalovirus exposure and HLA in healthy donors. Broader study findings: HLA restriction was apparent for most CMV-associated TCR beta chains in a later analysis. Later analysis showed TCR association rates varying by HLA locus, highest for DRB1 and lowest for HLA-C.

Use of 60 Vbeta and 13 Jbeta primers characterized the PCR. Assay: immunoSEQ multiplex PCR; the TCRdb copy retains only in-frame clones and omits some. Among around 99,000 clones, 60% to 80% were seen once, and the ten largest hold around 3.5%. This clonotype was sampled from a middle-aged man in good health and CMV-seronegative. The chain uses TRBV18 and TRBJ1-6; D unresolved. The sample taken for sequencing was PBMCs. CDR3 sequence reads: CASSLWMEDSPLHF. CDR3 coding DNA: TGTGCCAGCTCACTTTGGATGGAGGATTCACCCCTCCACTTT.